These T cell receptor beta chains were read from a single sample in a study of Graves' ophthalmopathy and Graves' hyperthyroidism. TCRdb reprocessed the multiplex PCR reads with MiXCR, giving one entry per CDR3 protein. The table includes fewer than 350,000 distinct CDR3 sequences, about a sixth detected once. What was sequenced was peripheral blood. These receptors were collected from an adult man with Graves' ophthalmopathy. CDR3s include the opening cysteine and the closing phenylalanine or tryptophan. A D gene is named only where the DNA matches it firmly. Rows give clone size only sometimes, using once, few, many, or a class for an expanded clone.

j_call d_call cdr3_length clone_size v_call cdr3_aa cdr3_nt
TRBJ2-5 NA 15 many TRBV3-1 CASSQGLGDQETQYF TGTGCCAGCAGCCAAGGTTTAGGCGACCAAGAGACCCAGTACTTC
TRBJ1-1 NA 14 many TRBV4-3 CASSQELFHTEAFF TGCGCCAGCAGCCAAGAACTATTCCACACTGAAGCTTTCTTT
TRBJ1-2 TRBD1 14 many TRBV5-4 CASSAGTAGYGYTF TGTGCCAGCAGCGCCGGGACAGCGGGCTACGGCTACACCTTC
TRBJ2-2 NA 16 many TRBV9 CASSVMSGSNTGELFF TGTGCCAGCAGCGTAATGAGCGGGTCGAACACCGGGGAGCTGTTTTTT
TRBJ2-7 TRBD1 13 many TRBV5-1 CASSLQGADEQYF TGCGCCAGCAGCTTGCAGGGGGCGGACGAGCAGTACTTC
TRBJ2-5 NA 12 many TRBV30 CAWSVRGETQYF TGTGCCTGGAGTGTACGGGGGGAGACCCAGTACTTC
TRBJ1-1 NA 15 NA TRBV11-2 CASRTLGRTNTEAFF TGTGCCAGCCGAACCCTGGGCAGAACGAACACTGAAGCTTTCTTT
TRBJ2-2 NA 15 many TRBV29-1 CSVEIGGTNTGELFF TGCAGCGTTGAAATTGGGGGCACGAACACCGGGGAGCTGTTTTTT
TRBJ1-2 NA 13 many TRBV6-1 CASSEPILYGYTF TGTGCCAGCAGTGAACCGATTCTTTATGGCTACACCTTC
TRBJ1-2 TRBD1 16 few TRBV13 CASSSSWEGANYGYTF TGTGCCAGCAGCTCCTCCTGGGAGGGGGCGAACTATGGCTACACCTTC
TRBJ1-5 TRBD1 14 few TRBV5-8 CASGPRQGKQPQHF TGTGCCAGCGGACCCCGACAGGGGAAGCAGCCCCAGCATTTT
TRBJ2-6 NA 15 NA TRBV6-1 CASSGGSTGANVLTF TGTGCCAGCAGTGGAGGGTCCACTGGGGCCAACGTCCTGACTTTC
TRBJ1-6 NA 14 many TRBV10-3 CAIKSSGAHSPLHF TGTGCCATCAAGAGTTCGGGGGCCCATTCACCCCTCCACTTT
TRBJ2-7 TRBD1 15 many TRBV24-1 CATSEAGQGSYEQYF TGTGCCACCAGTGAAGCGGGACAGGGGTCATACGAGCAGTACTTC
TRBJ2-7 NA 15 many TRBV27 CATQRALEGPYEQYF TGTGCCACACAGCGCGCCCTTGAGGGCCCCTACGAGCAGTACTTC
TRBJ2-7 NA 15 many TRBV6-1 CASSPHRPSSYEQYF TGTGCCAGCAGCCCCCATAGGCCTAGCTCCTACGAGCAGTACTTC
TRBJ1-1 NA 13 many TRBV12-3/TRBV12-4 CASSLREGTEAFF TGTGCCAGCAGTTTACGAGAGGGCACTGAAGCTTTCTTT
TRBJ2-7 NA 15 NA TRBV6-5 CASSYSSRGSYEQYF TGTGCCAGCAGTTACTCGAGCAGGGGATCGTACGAGCAGTACTTC
TRBJ1-5 NA 15 few TRBV28 CASHDWGSNNQPQHF TGTGCCAGCCACGATTGGGGCAGTAACAATCAGCCCCAGCATTTT
TRBJ2-7 NA 15 many TRBV5-1 CASSLDSPRSNEQYF TGCGCCAGCAGCTTGGACTCCCCAAGGTCCAACGAGCAGTACTTC
TRBJ1-6 NA 14 many TRBV5-1 CASSLLENNSPLHF TGCGCCAGCAGCTTGTTAGAGAATAATTCACCCCTCCACTTT
TRBJ2-7 NA 15 many TRBV6-5 CASSYDLGPYYEQYF TGTGCCAGCAGTTACGACCTGGGACCCTACTACGAGCAGTACTTC
TRBJ2-7 NA 12 many TRBV6-5 CATQTGSYEQYF TGTGCCACCCAGACAGGCTCCTACGAGCAGTACTTC
TRBJ2-7 TRBD1 13 many TRBV2 CASSKAGGPEQYF TGTGCCAGCAGTAAGGCAGGGGGCCCCGAGCAGTACTTC
TRBJ2-2 TRBD2 16 many TRBV2 CASRGLAGLNTGELFF TGTGCCAGCAGAGGACTAGCGGGCTTGAACACCGGGGAGCTGTTTTTT
TRBJ1-1 TRBD1 14 many TRBV3-1 CAASRDRMNTEAFF TGTGCCGCCTCCCGGGACAGGATGAACACTGAAGCTTTCTTT
TRBJ2-7 TRBD2 15 NA TRBV6-1 CASSVGGTKEYEQYF TGTGCCAGCAGTGTAGGCGGGACTAAGGAGTACGAGCAGTACTTC
TRBJ2-7 TRBD1 15 NA TRBV7-2 CASSLRPGGMYEQYF TGTGCCAGCAGCTTACGGCCAGGGGGCATGTACGAGCAGTACTTC
TRBJ1-1 TRBD1 17 many TRBV4-1 CASSQGQGDLMNTEAFF TGCGCCAGCAGCCAAGGACAGGGGGACTTGATGAACACTGAAGCTTTCTTT
TRBJ2-2 NA 12 many TRBV5-4 CAEQRNTGELFF TGTGCCGAACAGAGGAACACCGGGGAGCTGTTTTTT
TRBJ2-2 NA 13 many TRBV2 CASSDRRTGELFF TGTGCCAGCAGTGATAGGAGGACCGGGGAGCTGTTTTTT
TRBJ2-5 TRBD2 16 NA TRBV6-1 CASQRDGGTRQETQYF TGTGCCAGCCAACGGGACGGGGGGACCCGTCAGGAGACCCAGTACTTC
TRBJ2-2 NA 18 many TRBV9 CASSGSGVRRTSTGELFF TGTGCCAGCAGCGGTTCCGGGGTCCGGAGGACGTCCACCGGGGAGCTGTTTTTT
TRBJ2-2 NA 15 NA TRBV7-3 CASSLRSRGAGELFF TGTGCCAGCAGCTTAAGGTCCAGGGGGGCCGGGGAGCTGTTTTTT
TRBJ1-6 NA 14 NA TRBV27 CASSLLAVTRPLHF TGTGCCAGCAGTTTATTGGCGGTTACTAGGCCCCTCCACTTT
TRBJ2-7 NA 11 many TRBV12-3/TRBV12-4 CASSFGSEQYF TGTGCCAGCAGTTTTGGATCCGAGCAGTACTTC
TRBJ2-7 TRBD2 16 many TRBV9 CASSPRRSSGKHEQYF TGTGCCAGCAGCCCACGGAGGTCTAGCGGGAAGCACGAGCAGTACTTC
TRBJ1-1 NA 16 many TRBV6-5 CASSWGDRPGPTEAFF TGTGCCAGCAGTTGGGGGGACCGGCCCGGGCCCACTGAAGCTTTCTTT
TRBJ1-5 NA 16 NA TRBV20-1 CSATRESFNSNQPQHF TGCAGTGCTACGCGAGAGTCTTTTAATAGCAATCAGCCCCAGCATTTT